Listed here are 18 T cell receptor beta chains from one sample, sequenced in a study of glioma-infiltrating T cells after dendritic cell vaccination. Clones were sequenced by immunoSEQ multiplex PCR, and TCRdb holds only the in-frame ones, with some missing. The sample contains around 96,000 clones, around three quarters of which appear only once. The sample was blood, taken before dendritic cell vaccination. These receptors were collected from a human donor with glioblastoma.

The V call is TRBV7-8, the J call TRBJ2-5, with 9 nucleotides matching TRBD2. Germline V lookup: CDR1 SGHVS, CDR2 FQNEAQ. This CDR3 region has 16 residues. With 5 bases clipped from V and 1 base from J, the junction kept 8 bases outside the gene matches. Written as DNA, the CDR3 is TGTGCCAGCAGCCCACGGACTAGCGTATTCCAAGAGACCCAGTACTTC. This sequence encodes CASSPRTSVFQETQYF.

The V gene is TRBV2, the J gene TRBJ1-4; D unresolved. This CDR3 is 14 amino acids long. V lost 4 bases, J lost 7 bases, and 13 bases lay in between. From germline, CDR1 is SNHLY and CDR2 FYNNEI. The CDR3: CASSVRGEGEKLFF. The CDR3 DNA is TGTGCCAGCAGTGTTCGGGGTGAGGGTGAAAAACTGTTTTTT.

The chain links TRBV28 to TRBJ2-1, with D perhaps matching TRBD2 (6 bases). V was cut by 6 bases and J by 0 bases, with 12 bases left in between. Germline V gene data show CDR1 as MDHEN and CDR2 as SYDVKM. The CDR3 consists of 15 residues. The CDR3 DNA reads as TGTGCCAGCAGCCTCGGGGGAGTCTCCTACAATGAGCAGTTCTTC. Its protein is CASSLGGVSYNEQFF.

The chain links TRBV6-5 to TRBJ2-7, with 8 bases lining up with TRBD1. CDR3 length: 15 residues. J was trimmed by 0 bases and V by 4 bases; bases with no gene match: 5. The germline gives CDR1 MNHEY, CDR2 SVGAGI. The CDR3, as DNA: TGTGCCAGCAGTTTCCTCGACAGGGGCTCCTACGAGCAGTACTTC. Its translation: CASSFLDRGSYEQYF.

This rearrangement joins TRBV15 to TRBJ2-5, with 8 bases lining up with TRBD1. CDR3 length equals 17 residues. V was pared by 5 bases and J by 1 base, with 12 bases of the junction left unmatched. Germline assignment: CDR1 LNHNV and CDR2 YYDKDF (reference sequence). DNA for the CDR3: TGTGCCACCAGCGGCCGCAGACAGGGGAGGCTCCAAGAGACCCAGTACTTC. The encoded protein is CATSGRRQGRLQETQYF.

The rearrangement joins TRBV18 to TRBJ2-7, with TRBD1 identical over 7 bases. Germline trimming cut 3 bases from V and 2 bases from J; bases unmatched to any gene: 4. The CDR3 runs 14 residues. Germline-derived CDR1 and CDR2 are KGHSH and LQKENI. The CDR3 loop is CASSPGQEPYEQYF. Written as DNA, the CDR3 is TGTGCCAGCTCACCCGGACAGGAGCCCTACGAGCAGTACTTC.

The V call is TRBV5-1, the J call TRBJ2-7; 10 bases fit TRBD1. CDR3 size: 15 residues. CDR1 and CDR2 (germline): SGHRS, YFSETQ. With 4 bases clipped from V and 3 bases from J, the junction kept 7 bases outside the gene matches. CDR3 amino acids: CASSVDRGQGYEQYF. In DNA, the CDR3 is TGCGCCAGCAGCGTTGACAGGGGGCAAGGCTACGAGCAGTACTTC.

This clone has only one observation. The rearrangement links TRBV5-1 to TRBJ2-1; 9 nucleotides line up with TRBD2. CDR1 and CDR2 (germline): SGHRS, YFSETQ. There are 15 residues in the CDR3. J gave up 6 bases and V 0 bases, and 4 bases lay outside the gene matches. For the CDR3, the DNA is TGCGCCAGCAGCTTGGATCTAGCGGGGACCAATGAGCAGTTCTTC. This encodes CASSLDLAGTNEQFF.

V is TRBV5-4 and J is TRBJ1-2; 7 nucleotides match TRBD1. Per the germline V gene, CDR1 is SGHNT and CDR2 is YYREEE (reference sequence). The CDR3 totals 17 residues. V lost 4 bases and J lost 3; bases outside the gene matches: 15. The CDR3 reads CASSQDRVLQGHYGYTF. The CDR3 nucleotides are TGTGCCAGCAGCCAAGATCGAGTTCTACAGGGGCACTATGGCTACACCTTC. Full variable domain (outside the CDR3, taken from reference TRBV5-4 and TRBJ1-2): ETGVTQSPTHLIKTRGQQVTLRCSSQSGHNTVSWYQQALGQGPQFIFQYYREEENGRGNFPPRFSGLQFPNYSSELNVNALELDDSALYLCASSQDRVLQGHYGYTFGSGTRLTVV.

The chain joins TRBV2 to TRBJ2-3; TRBD1 matches at 9 bases. Losses at the gene ends were 5 bases for V and 6 bases for J; bases not matched to a gene: 9. Germline-derived CDR1 and CDR2 are SNHLY and FYNNEI. The CDR3 has 15 residues. CDR3 in amino acids: CASSPTGTGSDTQYF. The DNA of the CDR3 is TGTGCCAGCAGTCCTACCGGGACAGGGTCTGATACGCAGTATTTT.

This chain connects TRBV11-3 to TRBJ2-5; 12 nucleotides line up with TRBD2. CDR3 length: 16 amino acids. Trimming cost V 5 bases and J 2 bases; bases outside gene matches: 6. Germline V CDR1 and CDR2: SGHNT, YENEEA. The CDR3 protein is CASSLGTSGQQETQYF. In DNA, the CDR3 is TGTGCCAGCAGCCTAGGGACTAGCGGGCAACAAGAGACCCAGTACTTC.

The chain has TRBV7-8 and TRBJ2-3, with 8 positions matching TRBD2. Unmatched junction bases numbered 5, after V lost 0 bases and J lost 3 bases. Germline CDR1 and CDR2: SGHVS and FQNEAQ. CDR3 length: 16 residues. CDR3 sequence reads: CASSLAGAGATDTQYF. As DNA, the CDR3 is TGTGCCAGCAGCTTAGCAGGAGCGGGGGCTACAGATACGCAGTATTTT.

V usage is TRBV19 and J usage is TRBJ1-2; no clear D gene. The CDR3 loop spans 17 amino acids. The V end lost 5 bases, the J end lost 4 bases, and 23 bases lay between the germline ends. Germline lookup yields CDR1 LNHDA and CDR2 SQIVND (reference sequence). CDR3 bases: TGTGCCAGTAGTCCAGGATTCTCAGAGCTGGCGCCCTATGGCTACACCTTC. Protein product: CASSPGFSELAPYGYTF.

V is TRBV19 and J is TRBJ1-5, with 9 bases matching TRBD1. V lost 6 bases and J lost 4; bases outside the gene matches: 7. CDR1 is LNHDA, CDR2 SQIVND, per germline (reference sequence). CDR3 length: 15 amino acids. In DNA, the CDR3 is TGTGCCAGTAGGGGGGACAGGGCGTGGAATCAGCCCCAGCATTTT. Translation gives CASRGDRAWNQPQHF.

V gene TRBV11-3 combines with J gene TRBJ2-3, with 10 bases matching TRBD2. CDR3 length equals 16 residues. Trimming removed 5 bases from V and 2 bases from J; junction bases left unmatched: 7. Germline values: CDR1 SGHNT, CDR2 YENEEA. The CDR3 protein is CASSPLAGGVTDTQYF. In DNA form, the CDR3 reads TGTGCCAGCAGCCCGTTAGCGGGGGGCGTCACAGATACGCAGTATTTT.

This clone was seen a handful of times. V usage is TRBV30 and J usage is TRBJ2-3, with D tentatively TRBD2 (5 bases). CDR3 length: 14 amino acids. From germline, CDR1 is GTSNPN and CDR2 SVGIG (reference sequence). V was clipped by 1 base and J by 4 bases, with 12 bases between them. The CDR3 nucleotides are TGTGCCTGGAGTGGCGGGTGGCGGGCAGATACGCAGTATTTT. Translation: CAWSGGWRADTQYF.

V usage is TRBV5-1 and J usage is TRBJ1-2; 8 nucleotides line up with TRBD1. V gave up 6 bases and J gave up 4 bases; unmatched junction bases: 17. This CDR3 spans 17 amino acids. Germline assignment: CDR1 SGHRS and CDR2 YFSETQ. This chain's CDR3 is CASNPSGTGPPFYGYTF. CDR3 in DNA: TGCGCCAGCAACCCGTCCGGGACAGGACCTCCTTTCTATGGCTACACCTTC.

J is TRBJ1-1 and V is TRBV28; D uncertain. CDR1 is MDHEN, CDR2 SYDVKM, per germline. This CDR3 has 15 amino acids. V lost 7 bases and J lost 7, with 22 bases in between. CDR3 region: CASTIMTGINFEAFF. The CDR3 bases are TGTGCCAGCACCATAATGACGGGGATTAACTTTGAAGCTTTCTTT.